The 9 T cell receptor beta chains listed next were all sequenced from one sample in a study of T cells after yellow fever vaccination. TCRdb recomputed calls from the 5' RACE reads with MiXCR, one row per CDR3 protein. In the table there are around 47,000 distinct CDR3 sequences, 6.8% of which are singletons. The source was CD8+ T cells not binding an NS4B(214-222) dextramer, sorted from PBMCs, collected 45 days after the yellow fever booster vaccination. The receptors were gathered from a man younger than 45 who received the YFV17D yellow fever vaccine.

The table lists this clonotype with many counts. This rearrangement joins TRBV9 to TRBJ2-7, with 10 nucleotides matching TRBD2. V was clipped by 1 base and J by 4 bases; unmatched bases: 5. Germline lookup yields CDR1 SGDLS and CDR2 YYNGEE. This CDR3 contains 15 residues. This chain's CDR3 is CASSVTGTSAYEQYF. DNA of the CDR3: TGTGCCAGCAGCGTAACTGGGACTAGCGCGTACGAGCAGTACTTC. Filled out from reference TRBV9 and TRBJ2-7, the complete variable domain reads DSGVTQTPKHLITATGQRVTLRCSPRSGDLSVYWYQQSLDQGLQFLIQYYNGEERAKGNILERFSAQQFPDLHSELNLSSLELGDSALYFCASSVTGTSAYEQYFGPGTRLTVT.

This clonotype was counted many times. This sequence joins TRBV18 and TRBJ2-7; D possibly corresponds to TRBD1 (5 bases). The V gene lost 3 bases and the J gene lost 4 bases, with 13 bases spanning the gap. Germline values: CDR1 KGHSH, CDR2 LQKENI. This CDR3 comprises 14 residues. Written as DNA, the CDR3 is TGTGCCAGCTCACCCCTGGACACACATTACGAGCAGTACTTC. Residues: CASSPLDTHYEQYF. Drawing the rest from reference TRBV18 and TRBJ2-7, the complete variable domain is NAGVMQNPRHLVRRRGQEARLRCSPMKGHSHVYWYRQLPEEGLKFMVYLQKENIIDESGMPKERFSAEFPKEGPSILRIQQVVRGDSAAYFCASSPLDTHYEQYFGPGTRLTVT.

This clonotype was seen at least ten times. V and J are TRBV29-1 and TRBJ2-3; TRBD2 matches 9 bases. Per the germline V gene, CDR1 is SQVTM and CDR2 is ANQGSEA. The trim removed 3 bases at V and 0 bases at J, leaving 16 bases unmatched. The CDR3 covers 19 residues. The CDR3 region has the DNA TGCAGCGTTGATGGTGGTAGCGGGAGACCAGTAGGGAGCACAGATACGCAGTATTTT. Its translation: CSVDGGSGRPVGSTDTQYF.

This clonotype was observed many times. This chain uses TRBV5-1 with TRBJ2-7; unclear D gene. In germline, CDR1 is SGHRS, CDR2 YFSETQ. The CDR3 covers 12 residues. The V and J ends lost 4 bases and 2 bases respectively, with 7 bases between them. CDR3 sequence: CASSLNPYEQYF. Written as DNA, the CDR3 is TGCGCCAGCAGCCTTAACCCCTACGAGCAGTACTTC. The full variable domain, its missing parts supplied by reference TRBV5-1 and TRBJ2-7, is KAGVTQTPRYLIKTRGQQVTLSCSPISGHRSVSWYQQTPGQGLQFLFEYFSETQRNKGNFPGRFSGRQFSNSRSEMNVSTLELGDSALYLCASSLNPYEQYFGPGTRLTVT.

This clonotype has at least ten counts. This chain connects TRBV10-3 to TRBJ2-7, with TRBD2 identical over 11 bases. Germline V gene sequence: CDR1 ENHRY, CDR2 SYGVKD. The V and J ends lost 5 bases and 2 bases, in that order; junction bases with no gene match: 2. The CDR3 covers 14 residues. CDR3 loop: CAISLAGGTYEQYF. The CDR3 DNA is TGTGCCATCAGTCTAGCGGGAGGTACCTACGAGCAGTACTTC.

This clonotype was detected many times. The rearrangement links TRBV12-3 or TRBV12-4 to TRBJ2-1; TRBD2 matches at 9 bases. The V segment lost 4 bases and the J segment 4 bases; nucleotides outside the gene matches: 2. This CDR3 is built from 14 residues. The DNA of the CDR3 is TGTGCCAGCAGTTGGGCGGGAGGGTACAATGAGCAGTTCTTC. This encodes CASSWAGGYNEQFF.

This clonotype was seen ten or more times. This sequence joins TRBV27 and TRBJ2-7; TRBD1 agrees at 10 bases. This CDR3 is 13 amino acids long. After removal of 6 bases from V and 4 bases from J, the junction contained 3 bases not matched to a gene. Germline V gene lookup returns CDR1 MNHEY and CDR2 SMNVEV (reference sequence). The CDR3 nucleotides read TGTGCCAGCAGGACAGGGGGCGATTACGAGCAGTACTTC. Its translation is CASRTGGDYEQYF.

In its sample, this clonotype was seen many times. The chain uses TRBV15 and TRBJ2-2, with TRBD2 identical over 10 bases. Trimming took 1 base from V and 8 from J; bases not matched to a gene: 1. Germline V gives CDR1 LNHNV, CDR2 YYDKDF (reference sequence). The CDR3 extends over 14 amino acids. In DNA, the CDR3 is TGTGCCACCAGCAGAGCTAGCGGGAGTGGGGAGCTGTTTTTT. It is translated as CATSRASGSGELFF.

The CDR3 region has the DNA TGTGCCAGCAGCGCACCGGGACTCTACACCGGGGAGCTGTTTTTT. It encodes CASSAPGLYTGELFF. The gene calls are TRBV9 and TRBJ2-2, with D possibly matching TRBD2 (6 bases). Deletions cut 3 bases from V and 3 bases from J, with 12 bases between. Germline V gives CDR1 SGDLS, CDR2 YYNGEE. The CDR3 has 15 residues.